One sample yielded the 9 T cell receptor beta chains listed below, sequenced in a study of blood T cell repertoires in COVID-19. Produced via immunoSEQ multiplex PCR; TCRdb's table is partial and in-frame only. The data show 200,000 to 300,000 clones, about 91% seen once. Sequenced: PBMCs or T cells enriched from blood (not recorded which). These receptors all stem from a woman in her thirties or forties with acute COVID-19.

This sequence joins TRBV12-5 and TRBJ2-5, with D possibly TRBD2 on 7 matching bases. Germline loops: CDR1 LGHNT, CDR2 FRNRAP. The CDR3 is made up of 17 amino acids. V shed 0 bases and J shed 5 bases, with 19 bases lying between them. The CDR3 loop is CASGLVQGRGVRETQYF. The CDR3 nucleotides read TGTGCTAGTGGTTTGGTACAGGGACGGGGGGTTAGGGAGACCCAGTACTTC.

This clone was seen just once. The CDR3 nucleotides read TGTGCCAGCAGCCAAGATCCCCAGCGGGCTCGGAGCGATGAGCAGTTCTTC. Translated, it gives CASSQDPQRARSDEQFF. This chain uses TRBV3-1 (or the pseudogene TRBV3-2) with TRBJ2-1, with TRBD2 as a possible D gene (6 bases). This CDR3 contains 17 residues. Germline CDR1 and CDR2: LGHDT and YNNKEL (reference sequence). V was shortened by 0 bases and J by 8 bases, with 20 bases between the two germline ends.

J is TRBJ2-2 and V is TRBV7-3; no clear D. Germline V gene sequence: CDR1 SGHTA, CDR2 FQGTGA. CDR3 size: 16 residues. Between the trimmed V and J ends, which lost 5 bases and 1 base, there was a span of 14 bases. CDR3 nucleotide sequence: TGTGCCAGCAGCCCCGCGAGTCCCGGGAACACCGGGGAGCTGTTTTTT. This translates into CASSPASPGNTGELFF.

V and J are TRBV30 and TRBJ1-5; a weak D match, TRBD1 (6 bases). CDR1 is GTSNPN, CDR2 SVGIG, per germline (reference sequence). The V gene lost 5 bases and the J gene lost 3 bases, with 14 bases spanning the gap. CDR3 length equals 14 residues. The CDR3 bases are TGTGCCTGGGCGCAGGGGAGTAACAATCAGCCCCAGCATTTT. Its translation: CAWAQGSNNQPQHF.

The J gene is TRBJ1-4, the V gene TRBV7-8; D is perhaps TRBD1 (5 bases). CDR3 length equals 15 residues. The V gene lost 1 base and the J gene lost 7 bases, with 13 bases spanning the gap. The germline V gene has CDR1 SGHVS and CDR2 FQNEAQ. CDR3 nucleotide sequence: TGTGCCAGCAGCTTAGGGGCAGGGCTCGGTGAAAAACTGTTTTTT. It specifies CASSLGAGLGEKLFF.

The genes are TRBV19 and TRBJ1-3, with D tentatively TRBD1 (5 bases). Germline V CDR1 and CDR2: LNHDA, SQIVND (reference sequence). The CDR3 contains 15 residues. Trimming took 7 bases from V and 4 from J, leaving 17 bases between them. Written as DNA, the CDR3 is TGTGCCAGTACCCCGGGAGGGGCCTCCGGAAACACCATATATTTT. This sequence encodes CASTPGGASGNTIYF. Looking up the rest from reference TRBV19 and TRBJ1-3 gives the full variable domain: DGGITQSPKYLFRKEGQNVTLSCEQNLNHDAMYWYRQDPGQGLRLIYYSQIVNDFQKGDIAEGYSVSREKKESFPLTVTSAQKNPTAFYLCASTPGGASGNTIYFGEGSWLTVV.

V is TRBV7-2 and J is TRBJ2-1; tentatively, D is TRBD1 (6 bases). Between the trimmed V and J ends, which lost 5 bases and 0 bases, there was a span of 11 bases. Germline V lookup: CDR1 SGHTA, CDR2 FQGNSA. This CDR3 comprises 15 residues. For the CDR3, the DNA is TGTGCCAGCAGCCCAGGACAGTACTCCTACAATGAGCAGTTCTTC. Encoded protein: CASSPGQYSYNEQFF.

The V call is TRBV5-4, the J call TRBJ1-1; D might be TRBD1 (5 bases). The CDR3 sequence is 13 residues long. Germline V lookup: CDR1 SGHNT, CDR2 YYREEE (reference sequence). V was shortened by 4 bases and J by 3 bases, with 10 bases between the two germline ends. The CDR3 DNA is TGTGCCAGCAGCGCCCAGGGCGACACTGAAGCTTTCTTT. It codes for CASSAQGDTEAFF.

In this sample, this clone turned up once. The chain couples TRBV24-1 to TRBJ2-3; perhaps TRBD1 as D (6 bases). CDR3 size: 15 residues. CDR1 and CDR2 (germline): KGHDR, SFDVKD. Trimming took 3 bases from V and 2 from J, leaving 11 bases between them. DNA of the CDR3: TGTGCCACCAGTGATATACAGGGACACACAGATACGCAGTATTTT. It yields the protein CATSDIQGHTDTQYF.